This TCR beta chain is drawn from a study of cytomegalovirus exposure and HLA in healthy donors. Notes on the study in general: Researchers counted roughly 160 TCR beta chains as cytomegalovirus-associated. Later, TCR association rates were found to vary by HLA locus, highest for DRB1 and lowest for HLA-C. Analyses of presence and absence presupposed an approximately uniform sequencing depth across donors.

13 Jbeta primers and 60 Vbeta primers were used for the PCR. Study processing details: Counted up in a later analysis, unique TCR beta chains came to 65 million to 100 million, with roughly 11 million shared. Sequencing used immunoSEQ multiplex PCR; TCRdb keeps in-frame clones, though not all of them. The V and J calls and clone size are taken from that table; D and trimming were inferred from the DNA. The data hold about 98,000 clones, with under 85% observed a single time. Note on this clone: Its antigen is not known.

There are 12 residues in the CDR3. The J segment lost 14 bases and the V segment lost 4 bases, leaving 8 bases of the junction unmatched. Per germline, CDR1 SSHAT and CDR2 FNYEAQ (reference sequence). This receptor was obtained from a man younger than 35 in good health and CMV-seropositive. The rearrangement uses TRBV7-7 and TRBJ2-1; 7 bases line up with TRBD2. The sequenced sample was PBMCs. The CDR3 DNA sequence: TGTGCCAGCAGCTGGGGGGAAGCGGGGAAGTTCTTC. This translates into CASSWGEAGKFF.